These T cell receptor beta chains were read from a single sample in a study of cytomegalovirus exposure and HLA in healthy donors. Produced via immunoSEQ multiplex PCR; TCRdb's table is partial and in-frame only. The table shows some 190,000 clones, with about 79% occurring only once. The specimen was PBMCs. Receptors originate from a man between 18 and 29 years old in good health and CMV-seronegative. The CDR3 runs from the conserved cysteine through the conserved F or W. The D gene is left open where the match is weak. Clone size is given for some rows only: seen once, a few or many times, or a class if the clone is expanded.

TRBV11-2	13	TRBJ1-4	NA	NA	TGTGCCAGCTCAGGGAAGGTCAATGAAAAACTGTTTTTT	CASSGKVNEKLFF
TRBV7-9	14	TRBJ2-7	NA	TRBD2	TGTGCCAGCAGCCCAAGCGGGAGCTCCTACGAGCAGTACTTC	CASSPSGSSYEQYF
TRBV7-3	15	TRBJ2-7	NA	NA	TGTGCCAGCAGCCGCTGGGAAGGCGGGGTAGGGGAGCAGTACTTC	CASSRWEGGVGEQYF
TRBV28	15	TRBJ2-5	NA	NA	TGTGCCAGCAGTTCTCCGGCTAGCGCCGGGGGGACCCAGTACTTC	CASSSPASAGGTQYF
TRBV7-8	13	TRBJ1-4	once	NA	TGTGCCACCAGCAGCAGGGCTAATGAAAAACTGTTTTTT	CATSSRANEKLFF
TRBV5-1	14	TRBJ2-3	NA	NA	TGCGCCAGCAGCTTGGAAGCATCGGCAGATACGCAGTATTTT	CASSLEASADTQYF
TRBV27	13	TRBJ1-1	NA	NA	TGTGCCAGCAGTTCCACAGGGAACACTGAAGCTTTCTTT	CASSSTGNTEAFF
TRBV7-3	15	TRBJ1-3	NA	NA	TGTGCCAGCAGCTTATTCGGGAGCTCTGGAAACACCATATATTTT	CASSLFGSSGNTIYF
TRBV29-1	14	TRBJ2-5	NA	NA	TGCAGCGTTGAACCGGGACTGAGCCCAGAGACCCAGTACTTC	CSVEPGLSPETQYF
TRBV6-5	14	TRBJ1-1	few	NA	TGTGCCAGCAGTTACTCGCCAGGGGACACTGAAGCTTTCTTT	CASSYSPGDTEAFF
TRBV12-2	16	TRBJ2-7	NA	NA	TGTGCAAGTCGCTGGAGGACAGGCCCCACCACCTACGAGCAGTACTTC	CASRWRTGPTTYEQYF
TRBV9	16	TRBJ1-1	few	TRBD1	TGTGCCAGCAGCACCCCGACAGGGGGCTGGAACACTGAAGCTTTCTTT	CASSTPTGGWNTEAFF
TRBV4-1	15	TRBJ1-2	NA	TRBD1	TGCGCCAGCAGCCCACAGGGGGTGAGCAGTAGGAGCTACACCTTC	CASSPQGVSSRSYTF
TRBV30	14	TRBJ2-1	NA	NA	TGTGCCTGGGGACCGAGGGCGTCCTACAATGAGCAGTTCTTC	CAWGPRASYNEQFF
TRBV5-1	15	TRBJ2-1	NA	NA	TGCGCCAGCAGTTTTGGGGGGAGAGTATATAATGAGCAGTTCTTC	CASSFGGRVYNEQFF
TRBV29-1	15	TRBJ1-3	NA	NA	TGCAGCGCGACACCGGGGTCCCGCTCTGGAAACACCATATATTTT	CSATPGSRSGNTIYF
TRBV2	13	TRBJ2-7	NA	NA	TGTGCCAGCTCGATGACCCCACGAGGCGAGCAGTACTTC	CASSMTPRGEQYF
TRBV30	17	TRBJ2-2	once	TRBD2	TGTGCCTGGAGTGTAAAGGGGCTAGCGGCCAACACCGGGGAGCTGTTTTTT	CAWSVKGLAANTGELFF
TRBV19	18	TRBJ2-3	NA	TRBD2	TGTGCCAGTAGTATAGATGGCCCGACTAGCGGGATCACAGATACGCAGTATTTT	CASSIDGPTSGITDTQYF
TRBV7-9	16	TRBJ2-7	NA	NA	TGTGCCAGCAGCCCCTCCCCGGAGCGGATGTCCTACGAGCAGTACTTC	CASSPSPERMSYEQYF
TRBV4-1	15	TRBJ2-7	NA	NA	TGTGCCAGCAGCCAAGATACAGGGACGCCCTACGAGCAGTACTTC	CASSQDTGTPYEQYF
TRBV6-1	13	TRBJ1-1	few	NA	TGTGCCAGCAGTGTTCGTGAGGACACTGAAGCTTTCTTT	CASSVREDTEAFF
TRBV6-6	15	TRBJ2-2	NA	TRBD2	TGTGCCAGCAGCACGGGCGGGGGAGGAACCGGGGAGCTGTTTTTT	CASSTGGGGTGELFF
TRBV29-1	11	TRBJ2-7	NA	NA	TGCAGCTCAAGGGACATCTACGAGCAGTACTTC	CSSRDIYEQYF
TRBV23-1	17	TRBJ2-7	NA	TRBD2	TGCGCCAGCAGTCAATCGCCGTTTAGCGGGAACTCCTACGAGCAGTACTTC	CASSQSPFSGNSYEQYF
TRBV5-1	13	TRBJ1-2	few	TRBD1	TGCGCCAGCACCCTGGACAGGGACTATGGCTACACCTTC	CASTLDRDYGYTF
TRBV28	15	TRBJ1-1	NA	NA	TGTGCCAGCAGTGTCCTTGGTGAGGTGAGGACTGAAGCTTTCTTT	CASSVLGEVRTEAFF
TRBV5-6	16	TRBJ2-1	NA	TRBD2	TGTGCCAGCAGCCTGCCCTGGGCGGGGGGAGGGAATGAGCAGTTCTTC	CASSLPWAGGGNEQFF
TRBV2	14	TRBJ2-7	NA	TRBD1	TGTGCCAGCACTTCGGGACAGGGGTACCACGAGCAGTACTTC	CASTSGQGYHEQYF
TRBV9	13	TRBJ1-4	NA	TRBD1	TGTGCCAGCAGCCGAGGACAGGAGGAAAAACTGTTTTTT	CASSRGQEEKLFF
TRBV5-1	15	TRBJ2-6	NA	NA	TGCGCCAGCAGCTTGACTCTAGCTGGGGCCAACGTCCTGACTTTC	CASSLTLAGANVLTF
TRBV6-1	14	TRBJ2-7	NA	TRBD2	TGTGCCAGCAGTGGGGTAGCGGGAGTGTACGAGCAGTACTTC	CASSGVAGVYEQYF
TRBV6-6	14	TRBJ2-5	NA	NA	TGTGCCAGCAGTTACTCTGACAGGTCCGAGACCCAGTACTTC	CASSYSDRSETQYF
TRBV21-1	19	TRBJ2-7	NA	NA	TGTGCCAGCAGCAAAGGAGGGGACAGGGCAACGATAATCTCCTACGAGCAGTACTTC	CASSKGGDRATIISYEQYF
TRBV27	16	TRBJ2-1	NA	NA	TGTGCCAGCAGACTGGTTGGGACTCAAGGGAGTAATGAGCAGTTCTTC	CASRLVGTQGSNEQFF
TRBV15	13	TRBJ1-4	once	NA	TGTGCCACCAGCAGAGACAGGGCGCCGAAACTGTTTTTT	CATSRDRAPKLFF